This is a list of T cell receptor beta chains from one sample in a study of neurological immune-mediated disorders. TCRdb redid the calling of the 5' RACE reads with MiXCR, one entry per CDR3 protein. This table holds roughly 57,000 distinct CDR3 sequences, approximately 25% found once. The sequenced sample was PBMCs. These receptors were taken from a man aged 60 to 75 with HTLV-1-associated myelopathy (HAM/TSP). Each CDR3 is given with its conserved first and last residue. The D gene is left open where the match is weak. Clone size is stated in some rows and not others, as once, few, many or a class when expanded.

length: 15
V: TRBV20-1
size: many
D: TRBD2
CDR3: CSARGTSGRSDEQFF

length: 16
V: TRBV6-6
size: many
D: TRBD1
CDR3: CASSVTGGGGSDTQYF

length: 13
V: TRBV12-3/TRBV12-4
size: many
D: .
CDR3: CASSLLLFAEQYF

length: 13
V: TRBV5-5
size: many
D: .
CDR3: CASSLVGANTQYF

length: 15
V: TRBV7-9
size: many
D: .
CDR3: CASSPGTIRYNEQFF

length: 15
V: TRBV5-1
size: .
D: TRBD2
CDR3: CASLASGPSTYEQYF

length: 13
V: TRBV28
size: many
D: .
CDR3: CAGGGLYGDEAFF

length: 15
V: TRBV11-1
size: many
D: .
CDR3: CASSLEYGGNTEAFF

length: 16
V: TRBV5-6
size: .
D: TRBD1
CDR3: CASSDRDRDFNYGYTF

length: 13
V: TRBV20-1
size: many
D: .
CDR3: CSAPGLPNYEQYF

length: 14
V: TRBV7-2
size: many
D: TRBD1
CDR3: CASSPGGSTDTQYF

length: 13
V: TRBV21-1
size: many
D: .
CDR3: CAPAVCGEETQYF

length: 14
V: TRBV20-1
size: .
D: .
CDR3: CSANSGRGVTEDFF

length: 14
V: TRBV20-1
size: many
D: .
CDR3: CSARDHPLGGGYTF

length: 14
V: TRBV7-9
size: few
D: TRBD1
CDR3: CASSFGTGVGEQYF

length: 16
V: TRBV7-2
size: .
D: TRBD2
CDR3: CASSPPSSGYTGELFF

length: 16
V: TRBV6-6
size: many
D: .
CDR3: CASSYPGLRGPYEQYF

length: 15
V: TRBV19
size: .
D: .
CDR3: CASGPDLGRNTEAFF

length: 14
V: TRBV20-1
size: many
D: TRBD2
CDR3: CSARGTSGRETQYF

length: 14
V: TRBV20-1
size: many
D: TRBD1
CDR3: CSAQDRGPYYEQYF

length: 14
V: TRBV15
size: many
D: .
CDR3: CATSFEINSYEQYF

length: 13
V: TRBV29-1
size: many
D: .
CDR3: CSVCREGDTEAFF

length: 14
V: TRBV9
size: many
D: .
CDR3: CASSVGGREETQYF

length: 12
V: TRBV29-1
size: medium-sized
D: .
CDR3: CSGGGQTNEQFF

length: 15
V: TRBV5-6
size: many
D: .
CDR3: CASSPEGVLDTEAFF

length: 15
V: TRBV20-1
size: few
D: .
CDR3: CSARRLRTPNTEAFF

length: 15
V: TRBV5-6
size: many
D: .
CDR3: CASSLPGQTNTEAFF

length: 15
V: TRBV10-3
size: many
D: .
CDR3: CAISESSGIGGIQYF

length: 13
V: TRBV20-1
size: many
D: TRBD2
CDR3: CSAIGGSRLEQYF

length: 15
V: TRBV5-1
size: .
D: TRBD2
CDR3: CASSQNAGTSGIPYF

length: 14
V: TRBV5-5
size: many
D: .
CDR3: CASSVPLGNYGYTF

length: 19
V: TRBV4-1
size: many
D: .
CDR3: CASSQEGGGTGAYGYEQYF

length: 14
V: TRBV6-2/TRBV6-3
size: .
D: .
CDR3: CASHPIGRNTEAFF

length: 14
V: TRBV5-1
size: .
D: .
CDR3: CASSLSGYTDTQYF

length: 17
V: TRBV6-1
size: many
D: TRBD2
CDR3: CASEGLAGGQSTDTQYF

length: 18
V: TRBV12-3/TRBV12-4
size: .
D: TRBD1
CDR3: CASSLALAGGYGVETQYF

length: 14
V: TRBV6-1
size: many
D: .
CDR3: CASRRGLGPDTQYF

length: 15
V: TRBV5-1
size: many
D: TRBD2
CDR3: CASSAETSGRSEQFF

length: 15
V: TRBV20-1
size: many
D: TRBD1
CDR3: CSARDLNRGRNEQYF

length: 16
V: TRBV20-1
size: many
D: TRBD2
CDR3: CSASPRTSSNYNEQFF

length: 14
V: TRBV29-1
size: many
D: TRBD2
CDR3: CSVVPSGGQAEQFF

length: 14
V: TRBV4-1
size: .
D: .
CDR3: CASSEGTGRYEQYF

length: 16
V: TRBV9
size: many
D: TRBD2
CDR3: CASSHGSGRAINEQFF

length: 12
V: TRBV20-1
size: many
D: .
CDR3: CSAEDGPETQYF

length: 11
V: TRBV5-1
size: many
D: .
CDR3: CASSFGHEQFF

length: 15
V: TRBV12-3/TRBV12-4
size: many
D: TRBD2
CDR3: CATSASGRPGETQYF

length: 14
V: TRBV6-6
size: many
D: TRBD1
CDR3: CASSSPRTGEGYTF

length: 14
V: TRBV7-7
size: many
D: TRBD1
CDR3: CASSLQGAGETQYF

length: 16
V: TRBV5-1
size: many
D: TRBD1
CDR3: CASSLGQGSSYNEQFF

length: 14
V: TRBV18
size: many
D: .
CDR3: CASSPRTGPETQYF

length: 15
V: TRBV24-1
size: .
D: .
CDR3: CATSDRTILANEQFF

length: 13
V: TRBV20-1
size: many
D: .
CDR3: CSARTGGNQPQHF

length: 12
V: TRBV27
size: few
D: .
CDR3: CASSSPTGVAFF

length: 16
V: TRBV12-3/TRBV12-4
size: many
D: TRBD1
CDR3: CASSLGTGVNTGELFF

length: 14
V: TRBV5-1
size: .
D: TRBD1
CDR3: CASSLRTGGYEQFF

length: 15
V: TRBV7-9
size: .
D: .
CDR3: CASSPILGVGETQYF

length: 16
V: TRBV28
size: few
D: TRBD2
CDR3: CASRNGRVGSTYEQYF

length: 14
V: TRBV27
size: many
D: .
CDR3: CASSWGRGAYGYTF